This is a list of T cell receptor beta chains from one sample in a study of human T cells and chemical hapten exposure. From the RACE reads, TCRdb called clonotypes with MiXCR, one entry per CDR3 protein. The sample shows some 94,000 distinct CDR3 sequences, roughly an eighth of them seen only once. The input for sequencing was whole blood, taken in connection with sensitization to the hapten diphenylcyclopropenone (DPC). Receptors originate from a woman in her forties with alopecia areata. Some clones in this sample may be carry-over from other donors' samples. Both conserved end residues are part of each CDR3. A D gene is named only where the DNA matches it firmly. Clone size is shown for a subset of rows, as once, few, many or a class of expanded clone.

V: TRBV12-3/TRBV12-4
D: .
J: TRBJ2-2
size: few
DNA: TGTGCCAGCAGTCAAACCACAGGACCCACCGGGGAGCTGTTTTTT
CDR3: CASSQTTGPTGELFF

V: TRBV7-9
D: TRBD2
J: TRBJ2-1
size: many
DNA: TGTGCCAGCAGCTTATATGGCGGGACTAGCGGGAGCCGGTACAATGAGCAGTTCTTC
CDR3: CASSLYGGTSGSRYNEQFF

V: TRBV12-3/TRBV12-4
D: .
J: TRBJ2-2
size: few
DNA: TGTGCCAGCAGTTTGGCTAGTCTGGGTGGGGAGCTGTTTTTT
CDR3: CASSLASLGGELFF

V: TRBV29-1
D: TRBD1
J: TRBJ1-1
size: few
DNA: TGCAGCGTGCAGGGACAGTGGAACACTGAAGCTTTCTTT
CDR3: CSVQGQWNTEAFF

V: TRBV6-5
D: TRBD1
J: TRBJ2-7
size: .
DNA: TGTGCCAGCAGTCATGGGACAGGGGGGACCTACTACGAGCAGTACTTC
CDR3: CASSHGTGGTYYEQYF

V: TRBV27
D: TRBD1
J: TRBJ2-1
size: few
DNA: TGTGCCAGCAGTACGCGGGACAGGGGAAGCAATGAGCAGTTCTTC
CDR3: CASSTRDRGSNEQFF

V: TRBV5-1
D: .
J: TRBJ2-7
size: .
DNA: TGCGCCAGCAGCTTGGCCGACACCACTAACCCCTACGAGCAGTACTTC
CDR3: CASSLADTTNPYEQYF

V: TRBV29-1
D: .
J: TRBJ2-2
size: many
DNA: TGCAGCGTTGAAGCTGAGAGGGGGAGGGAGCTGTTTTTT
CDR3: CSVEAERGRELFF

V: TRBV5-1
D: .
J: TRBJ1-2
size: .
DNA: TGCGCCTCGGCTCCAGGGGAGGACTATGGCTACACCTTC
CDR3: CASAPGEDYGYTF

V: TRBV7-2
D: TRBD2
J: TRBJ2-5
size: few
DNA: TGTGCCAGCAGCTCAGAAGGGACGCAGCGGGGGGAGACCCAGTACTTC
CDR3: CASSSEGTQRGETQYF

V: TRBV18
D: .
J: TRBJ1-1
size: few
DNA: TGTGCCAGCTCACCACCTATGGGGTACACTGAAGCTTTCTTT
CDR3: CASSPPMGYTEAFF

V: TRBV11-2
D: .
J: TRBJ1-4
size: few
DNA: TGTGCCAGCAGCTTAGACAGGGCTGAAAAACTGTTTTTT
CDR3: CASSLDRAEKLFF

V: TRBV4-1
D: .
J: TRBJ2-5
size: once
DNA: TGCGCCAGCAGCCCAGTCAGGGGGGAAGAGACCCAGTACTTC
CDR3: CASSPVRGEETQYF

V: TRBV20-1
D: TRBD2
J: TRBJ2-7
size: few
DNA: TGCAGCTCTGGACAGCTACTAGCGGGACATCACTTC
CDR3: CSSGQLLAGHHF

V: TRBV19
D: .
J: TRBJ2-2
size: few
DNA: TGTGCCAGTACTTCGTCCTATGGGGACACCGGGGAGCTGTTTTTT
CDR3: CASTSSYGDTGELFF

V: TRBV5-4
D: TRBD1
J: TRBJ2-3
size: few
DNA: TGTGCCAGCAGCAGACGAGACAGGGGTGCAGATACGCAGTATTTT
CDR3: CASSRRDRGADTQYF

V: TRBV28
D: .
J: TRBJ2-1
size: .
DNA: TGTGCCAGCAGTCCCTACCGACAGGCGACCTACAATGAGCAGTTCTTC
CDR3: CASSPYRQATYNEQFF

V: TRBV29-1
D: TRBD2
J: TRBJ2-7
size: .
DNA: TGCAGCGTCCTCACTAGCGGGACCTACGAGCAGTACTTC
CDR3: CSVLTSGTYEQYF

V: TRBV5-5
D: .
J: TRBJ2-7
size: .
DNA: TGTGCCAGCAGCTTGGGGTTCCAGATCGAGCAGTACTTC
CDR3: CASSLGFQIEQYF

V: TRBV5-1
D: .
J: TRBJ1-4
size: few
DNA: TGCGCCAGCAGCGTCACGGGGGCGCAGGGGGAAAAACTGTTTTTT
CDR3: CASSVTGAQGEKLFF

V: TRBV29-1
D: .
J: TRBJ1-3
size: .
DNA: TGCAGCGTTGTTACAGCAGGAAACACCATATATTTT
CDR3: CSVVTAGNTIYF

V: TRBV28
D: .
J: TRBJ2-7
size: few
DNA: TGTGCCAGCAGTTTCGGTGTAGCCCAGTACTTC
CDR3: CASSFGVAQYF

V: TRBV27
D: .
J: TRBJ1-6
size: many
DNA: TGTGCCAGCAGACGTGAGGATATTTCACCCCTCCACTTT
CDR3: CASRREDISPLHF

V: TRBV10-3
D: .
J: TRBJ2-7
size: .
DNA: TGTGCCATCAGGGAAAGTTCTGCCTACGAGCAGTACTTC
CDR3: CAIRESSAYEQYF

V: TRBV6-6
D: TRBD2
J: TRBJ2-4
size: many
DNA: TGTGCCAGCAGTGATCGGCGGGGGGTTGACAAAAACATTCAGTACTTC
CDR3: CASSDRRGVDKNIQYF

V: TRBV6-2/TRBV6-3
D: .
J: TRBJ2-1
size: few
DNA: TGTGCCAGCAAGGCGGCGAACAATGAGCAGTTCTTC
CDR3: CASKAANNEQFF

V: TRBV7-2
D: .
J: TRBJ1-4
size: .
DNA: TGTGCCAGCAGCTTAGACCGGGGACGGAATGAAAAACTGTTTTTT
CDR3: CASSLDRGRNEKLFF

V: TRBV18
D: TRBD1
J: TRBJ1-5
size: few
DNA: TGTGCCAGCTCACCATTTGGCGGGACAGGGGGAAATCAGCCCCAGCATTTT
CDR3: CASSPFGGTGGNQPQHF